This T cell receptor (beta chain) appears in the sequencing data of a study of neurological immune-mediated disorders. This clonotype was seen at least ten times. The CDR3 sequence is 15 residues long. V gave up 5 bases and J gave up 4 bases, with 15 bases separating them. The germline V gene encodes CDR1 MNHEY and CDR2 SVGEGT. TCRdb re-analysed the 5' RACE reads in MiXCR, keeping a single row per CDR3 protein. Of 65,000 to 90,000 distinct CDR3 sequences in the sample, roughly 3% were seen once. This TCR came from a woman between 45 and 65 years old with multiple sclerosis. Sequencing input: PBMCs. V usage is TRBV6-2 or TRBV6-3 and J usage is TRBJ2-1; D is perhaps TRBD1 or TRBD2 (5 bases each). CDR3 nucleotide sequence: TGTGCCAGCAGTCCCGGGACGACAGAGTACAATGAGCAGTTCTTC. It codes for CASSPGTTEYNEQFF.